The sequence of this T cell receptor beta chain was determined in a study of cytotoxic CD8 clonotypes in ibrutinib-treated CLL. Study conclusions and caveats: Baseline values of clonality outstripped age-matched healthy donors and followed circulating CD8+ T-cell counts.

A remark on this clone: Its antigen is unknown.

Method: immunoSEQ multiplex PCR; TCRdb's copy keeps in-frame clones and lacks some. The sample comprises some 140,000 clones, approximately 90% of which are singletons, and approximately 10% rests with the top ten. Roughly 1.8 micrograms of genomic DNA came from cryopreserved PBMCs for TCR beta libraries. Trimming took 4 bases from V and 2 from J; bases not matched to a gene: 6. The CDR3 spans 14 residues. The chain uses TRBV5-7 and TRBJ2-7; 7 bases agree with TRBD1. TRBV5-7 is annotated as an ORF whose role is uncertain. The material sequenced was PBMCs, taken after 12 months of ibrutinib treatment. The TCR was taken from a human donor with chronic lymphocytic leukemia. CDR3 in DNA: TGTGCCAGCAGCGACAGACAGGGAACCTACGAGCAGTACTTC. Translated, it gives CASSDRQGTYEQYF.